The T cell receptor beta chain described here comes from a study of shared clonotypes between healthy human individuals. CD45RO-negative, CCR7-positively selected cells formed the naive CD8 fraction, excluding terminally differentiated effector memory CD45RA+ cells. Trimming cost V 1 base and J 0 bases, with 7 bases left between them. The CDR3 loop spans 14 amino acids. The germline V gene has CDR1 LNHDA and CDR2 SQIVND (reference sequence). Some clones are missing from TCRdb's copy, which holds only in-frame ones; the method was immunoSEQ multiplex PCR. The sample has hundreds of thousands of clones; about 95% are singletons.

This rearrangement joins TRBV19 to TRBJ2-7; tentatively, D is TRBD1 or TRBD2 (5 bases each). The sample comprised naive CD8+ T cells sorted from blood. The receptor was derived from a woman aged 25-40 years in good health. The DNA for the CDR3 is TGTGCCAGTAGTATAGTGGGGGACTCCTACGAGCAGTACTTC. This translates into CASSIVGDSYEQYF.